Listed below are T cell receptor beta chains from one sample, sequenced in a study of cytomegalovirus exposure and HLA in healthy donors. The protocol was immunoSEQ multiplex PCR, while the TCRdb copy is restricted to in-frame clones and leaves out a portion. There are 200,000 to 250,000 clones in the sample, with 0.9% to 1.4% held by the top ten. Source material: PBMCs. Receptors originate from a girl between 2 and 10 years old in good health and CMV-seropositive. CDR3s include the opening cysteine and the closing phenylalanine or tryptophan. D genes are given only for firm matches.

V gene: TRBV29-1; D gene: NA; J gene: TRBJ1-1; CDR3 protein: CSVEQGTTEAFF; CDR3 DNA: TGCAGCGTCGAACAGGGAACTACTGAAGCTTTCTTT
V gene: TRBV13; D gene: TRBD2; J gene: TRBJ2-1; CDR3 protein: CASSRGTRNEQFF; CDR3 DNA: TGTGCCAGCAGCCGCGGGACTAGGAATGAGCAGTTCTTC
V gene: TRBV7-6; D gene: TRBD2; J gene: TRBJ2-5; CDR3 protein: CASSFGLAGGQETQYF; CDR3 DNA: TGTGCCAGCAGCTTCGGACTAGCGGGGGGGCAAGAGACCCAGTACTTC
V gene: TRBV15; D gene: TRBD2; J gene: TRBJ2-5; CDR3 protein: CATSRDSFGEGETQYF; CDR3 DNA: TGTGCCACCAGCAGAGATTCCTTTGGGGAGGGAGAGACCCAGTACTTC
V gene: TRBV6-1; D gene: NA; J gene: TRBJ1-1; CDR3 protein: CASRVRTDSNTEAFF; CDR3 DNA: TGTGCCAGCAGGGTACGGACAGACTCTAACACTGAAGCTTTCTTT
V gene: TRBV6-5; D gene: TRBD2; J gene: TRBJ2-1; CDR3 protein: CASAPSGSSYNEQFF; CDR3 DNA: TGTGCCAGCGCCCCGAGCGGGAGCTCCTACAATGAGCAGTTCTTC
V gene: TRBV5-6; D gene: NA; J gene: TRBJ2-5; CDR3 protein: CASSLGLGTYQETQYF; CDR3 DNA: TGTGCCAGCAGCTTGGGCCTGGGCACCTACCAAGAGACCCAGTACTTC
V gene: TRBV18; D gene: NA; J gene: TRBJ2-7; CDR3 protein: CASSPGSYEQYF; CDR3 DNA: TGTGCCAGCTCCCCGGGGAGTTACGAGCAGTACTTC
V gene: TRBV5-1; D gene: TRBD1; J gene: TRBJ1-2; CDR3 protein: CASSLTDRANYGYTF; CDR3 DNA: TGCGCCAGCAGCCTTACGGACAGGGCTAACTATGGCTACACCTTC
V gene: TRBV11-2; D gene: NA; J gene: TRBJ2-7; CDR3 protein: CASSLAGGSNYEQYF; CDR3 DNA: TGTGCCAGCAGCTTAGCTGGAGGGTCTAACTACGAGCAGTACTTC
V gene: TRBV2; D gene: NA; J gene: TRBJ2-5; CDR3 protein: CASMGGGEETQYF; CDR3 DNA: TGTGCCAGCATGGGGGGAGGAGAAGAGACCCAGTACTTC
V gene: TRBV6-1; D gene: TRBD2; J gene: TRBJ2-1; CDR3 protein: CASSERGGLAGARSGNEQFF; CDR3 DNA: TGTGCCAGCAGTGAAAGGGGGGGACTAGCGGGAGCCCGGTCTGGGAATGAGCAGTTCTTC
V gene: TRBV5-1; D gene: NA; J gene: TRBJ2-2; CDR3 protein: CASSHLKVAGNTGELFF; CDR3 DNA: TGCGCCAGCAGCCACTTGAAGGTCGCAGGAAACACCGGGGAGCTGTTTTTT
V gene: TRBV30; D gene: TRBD2; J gene: TRBJ2-3; CDR3 protein: CAWRTLAGGLRQYF; CDR3 DNA: TGTGCCTGGAGAACTCTAGCGGGAGGGCTCCGGCAGTATTTT
V gene: TRBV7-2; D gene: NA; J gene: TRBJ2-2; CDR3 protein: CASSLPSRQAEGGELFF; CDR3 DNA: TGTGCCAGCAGCTTACCCTCGAGACAGGCCGAAGGCGGGGAGCTGTTTTTT
V gene: TRBV5-1; D gene: TRBD1; J gene: TRBJ1-1; CDR3 protein: CASSKRTGVIIEAFF; CDR3 DNA: TGCGCCAGCAGCAAACGGACAGGGGTCATCATTGAAGCTTTCTTT
V gene: TRBV30; D gene: NA; J gene: TRBJ1-5; CDR3 protein: CAWSVREWERPQHF; CDR3 DNA: TGTGCCTGGAGTGTACGGGAGTGGGAACGGCCCCAGCATTTT
V gene: TRBV7-9; D gene: NA; J gene: TRBJ1-1; CDR3 protein: CASSPRGPNTEAFF; CDR3 DNA: TGTGCCAGCAGCCCCCGAGGCCCGAACACTGAAGCTTTCTTT
V gene: TRBV7-8; D gene: NA; J gene: TRBJ1-1; CDR3 protein: CASSATGYTEAFF; CDR3 DNA: TGTGCCAGCAGCGCGACAGGTTACACTGAAGCTTTCTTT
V gene: TRBV28; D gene: NA; J gene: TRBJ2-7; CDR3 protein: CASGRQSSYEQYF; CDR3 DNA: TGTGCCAGCGGCCGACAGTCATCATACGAGCAGTACTTC
V gene: TRBV7-9; D gene: NA; J gene: TRBJ2-5; CDR3 protein: CASSLVHNWGPTQETQYF; CDR3 DNA: TGTGCCAGCAGCTTAGTTCACAACTGGGGGCCGACCCAAGAGACCCAGTACTTC
V gene: TRBV6-6; D gene: NA; J gene: TRBJ1-1; CDR3 protein: CASSFRENTEAFF; CDR3 DNA: TGTGCCAGCAGTTTCCGGGAAAACACTGAAGCTTTCTTT
V gene: TRBV5-6; D gene: NA; J gene: TRBJ2-7; CDR3 protein: CASSRQTYEQYF; CDR3 DNA: TGTGCCAGCAGCAGACAGACCTACGAGCAGTACTTC
V gene: TRBV2; D gene: TRBD1; J gene: TRBJ2-2; CDR3 protein: CASSSRQGFTGELFF; CDR3 DNA: TGTGCCAGCAGCTCACGACAGGGTTTCACCGGGGAGCTGTTTTTT
V gene: TRBV29-1; D gene: NA; J gene: TRBJ2-1; CDR3 protein: CSVGALGEQFF; CDR3 DNA: TGCAGCGTTGGCGCCCTTGGTGAGCAGTTCTTC
V gene: TRBV10-3; D gene: TRBD1; J gene: TRBJ2-7; CDR3 protein: CAIRRQGADEQYF; CDR3 DNA: TGTGCCATCAGGAGACAGGGGGCGGACGAGCAGTACTTC
V gene: TRBV5-1; D gene: NA; J gene: TRBJ2-1; CDR3 protein: CASSLGWATTLSNEQFF; CDR3 DNA: TGCGCCAGCAGCTTGGGATGGGCGACTACTCTCTCTAATGAGCAGTTCTTC
V gene: TRBV13; D gene: TRBD2; J gene: TRBJ2-1; CDR3 protein: CASSMGLADYNEQFF; CDR3 DNA: TGTGCCAGCAGCATGGGACTAGCGGATTACAATGAGCAGTTCTTC
V gene: TRBV6-5; D gene: NA; J gene: TRBJ2-5; CDR3 protein: CASMTLRLQQETQYF; CDR3 DNA: TGTGCCAGCATGACCCTGCGACTCCAGCAGGAGACCCAGTACTTC
V gene: TRBV6-6; D gene: NA; J gene: TRBJ1-3; CDR3 protein: CASTDVGPQNTIYF; CDR3 DNA: TGTGCCAGCACCGACGTGGGGCCACAAAACACCATATATTTT
V gene: TRBV5-1; D gene: NA; J gene: TRBJ2-4; CDR3 protein: CASSLSGDKAKNIQYF; CDR3 DNA: TGCGCCAGCAGCTTGTCAGGGGATAAAGCCAAAAACATTCAGTACTTC
V gene: TRBV19; D gene: NA; J gene: TRBJ1-5; CDR3 protein: CASSLSNQPQHF; CDR3 DNA: TGTGCCAGTAGTCTGAGCAATCAGCCCCAGCATTTT
V gene: TRBV10-1; D gene: NA; J gene: TRBJ1-2; CDR3 protein: CASSAGANYGYTF; CDR3 DNA: TGCGCCAGCAGTGCAGGGGCTAACTATGGCTACACCTTC
V gene: TRBV28; D gene: NA; J gene: TRBJ1-2; CDR3 protein: CASSKYGYTF; CDR3 DNA: TGTGCCAGCAGCAAATATGGCTACACCTTC